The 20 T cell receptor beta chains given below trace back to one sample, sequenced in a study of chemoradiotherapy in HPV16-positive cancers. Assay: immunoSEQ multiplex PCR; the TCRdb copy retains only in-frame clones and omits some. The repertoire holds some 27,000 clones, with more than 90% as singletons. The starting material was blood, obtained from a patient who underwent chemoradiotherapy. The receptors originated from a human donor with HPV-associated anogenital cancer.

The CDR3: CASSFGQATGGYTF. CDR3 DNA: TGTGCCAGCAGCTTCGGACAGGCAACGGGTGGCTACACCTTC. The V gene is TRBV7-8, the J gene TRBJ1-2; 7 bases agree with TRBD1. The CDR3 length is 14 residues. CDR1 and CDR2 from the germline V gene are SGHVS and FQNEAQ. Trimming removed 3 bases from V and 7 bases from J; junction bases left unmatched: 8.

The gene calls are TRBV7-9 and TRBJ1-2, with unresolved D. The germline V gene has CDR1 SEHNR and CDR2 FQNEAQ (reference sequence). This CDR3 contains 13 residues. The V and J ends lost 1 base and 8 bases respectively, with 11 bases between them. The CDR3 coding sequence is TGTGCCAGCAGCTTAGGCAGTTCGAGAGGCTACACCTTC. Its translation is CASSLGSSRGYTF.

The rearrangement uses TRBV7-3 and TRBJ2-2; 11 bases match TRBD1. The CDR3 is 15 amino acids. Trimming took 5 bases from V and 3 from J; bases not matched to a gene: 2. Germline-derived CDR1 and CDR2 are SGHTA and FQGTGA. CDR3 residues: CASSRGQGDTGELFF. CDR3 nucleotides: TGTGCCAGCAGCCGGGGACAGGGGGACACCGGGGAGCTGTTTTTT.

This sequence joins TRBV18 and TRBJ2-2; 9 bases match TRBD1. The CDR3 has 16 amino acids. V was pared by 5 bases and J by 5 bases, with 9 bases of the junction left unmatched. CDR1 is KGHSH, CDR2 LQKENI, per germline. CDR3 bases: TGTGCCAGCTCATCCTCTAGGACAGGGGAAACCGGGGAGCTGTTTTTT. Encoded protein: CASSSSRTGETGELFF.

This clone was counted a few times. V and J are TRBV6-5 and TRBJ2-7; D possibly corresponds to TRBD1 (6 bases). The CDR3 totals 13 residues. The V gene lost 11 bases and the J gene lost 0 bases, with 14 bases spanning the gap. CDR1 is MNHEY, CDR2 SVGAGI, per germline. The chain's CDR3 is CALNQGISYEQYF. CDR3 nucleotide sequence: TGTGCCCTCAACCAGGGGATCTCCTACGAGCAGTACTTC.

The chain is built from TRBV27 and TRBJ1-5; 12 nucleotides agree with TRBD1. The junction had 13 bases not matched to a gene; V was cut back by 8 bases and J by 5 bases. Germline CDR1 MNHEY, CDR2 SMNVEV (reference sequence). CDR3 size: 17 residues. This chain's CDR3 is CASARDRGLAGDQPQHF. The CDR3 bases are TGTGCCAGCGCCCGGGACAGGGGGCTGGCGGGGGATCAGCCCCAGCATTTT.

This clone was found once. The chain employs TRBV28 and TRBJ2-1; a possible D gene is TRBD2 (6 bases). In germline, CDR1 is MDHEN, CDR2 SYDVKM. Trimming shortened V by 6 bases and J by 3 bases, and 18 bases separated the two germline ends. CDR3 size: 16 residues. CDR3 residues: CASSQTAGTYYNEQFF. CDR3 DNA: TGTGCCAGCAGCCAAACCGCAGGGACTTACTACAATGAGCAGTTCTTC.

The CDR3 DNA is TGTGCCAGCACCCCAGGGGATAGCACAGATACGCAGTATTTT. Its protein is CASTPGDSTDTQYF. The chain uses TRBV5-4 and TRBJ2-3; tentative D call: TRBD1 (6 bases). The germline V and J ends were trimmed by 6 bases and 0 bases, with 11 bases remaining between them. This CDR3 contains 14 residues. Germline V gene sequence: CDR1 SGHNT, CDR2 YYREEE (reference sequence).

The CDR3 DNA reads as TGTGCCAGCTCACCACCGGGACAGGGGACAATTTTCACCGGGGAGCTGTTTTTT. This sequence encodes CASSPPGQGTIFTGELFF. The V and J genes are TRBV18 and TRBJ2-2; the match to TRBD1 covers 10 bases. The CDR3 runs to 18 residues. With 0 bases clipped from V and 4 bases from J, the junction kept 8 bases outside the gene matches. In germline, CDR1 is KGHSH, CDR2 LQKENI.

The CDR3 spells CASSGRLAGDTDTQYF. The DNA of the CDR3 is TGTGCCAGCAGCGGTCGACTAGCGGGAGATACGGATACGCAGTATTTT. The rearrangement uses TRBV9 and TRBJ2-3; 12 positions agree with TRBD2. V gave up 3 bases and J gave up 6 bases; unmatched junction bases: 8. CDR1 SGDLS and CDR2 YYNGEE come from the germline V gene. CDR3 size: 16 residues.

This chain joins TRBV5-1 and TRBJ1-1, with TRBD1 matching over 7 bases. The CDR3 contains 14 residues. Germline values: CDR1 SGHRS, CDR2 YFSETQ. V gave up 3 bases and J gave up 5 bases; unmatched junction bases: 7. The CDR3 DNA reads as TGCGCCAGCAGCTCCGACAGGGTTGGAACTGAAGCTTTCTTT. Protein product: CASSSDRVGTEAFF. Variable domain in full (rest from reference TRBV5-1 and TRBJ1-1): KAGVTQTPRYLIKTRGQQVTLSCSPISGHRSVSWYQQTPGQGLQFLFEYFSETQRNKGNFPGRFSGRQFSNSRSEMNVSTLELGDSALYLCASSSDRVGTEAFFGQGTRLTVV.

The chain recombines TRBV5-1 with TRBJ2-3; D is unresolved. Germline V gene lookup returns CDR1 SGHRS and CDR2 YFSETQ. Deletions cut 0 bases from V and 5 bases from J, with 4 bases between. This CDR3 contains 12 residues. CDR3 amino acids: CASSLGQDTQYF. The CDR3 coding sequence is TGCGCCAGCAGCTTGGGCCAAGATACGCAGTATTTT.

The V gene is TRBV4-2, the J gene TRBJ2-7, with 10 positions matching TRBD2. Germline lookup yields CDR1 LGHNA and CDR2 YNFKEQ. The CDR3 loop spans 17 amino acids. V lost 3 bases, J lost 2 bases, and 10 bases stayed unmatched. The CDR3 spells CASSQAGDTSGAYEQYF. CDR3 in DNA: TGTGCCAGCAGCCAGGCAGGGGATACTAGCGGGGCCTACGAGCAGTACTTC.

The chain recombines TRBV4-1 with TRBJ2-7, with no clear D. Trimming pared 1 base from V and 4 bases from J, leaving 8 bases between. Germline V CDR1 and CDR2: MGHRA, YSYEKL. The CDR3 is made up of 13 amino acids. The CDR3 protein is CASSQVPEYEQYF. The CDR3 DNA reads TGCGCCAGCAGCCAAGTCCCGGAATACGAGCAGTACTTC.

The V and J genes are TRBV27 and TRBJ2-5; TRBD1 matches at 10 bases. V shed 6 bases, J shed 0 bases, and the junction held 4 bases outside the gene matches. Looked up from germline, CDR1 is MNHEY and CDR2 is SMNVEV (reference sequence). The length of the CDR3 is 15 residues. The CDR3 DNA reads TGTGCCAGCAGCTCGGACAGGGGGTACCAAGAGACCCAGTACTTC. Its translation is CASSSDRGYQETQYF.

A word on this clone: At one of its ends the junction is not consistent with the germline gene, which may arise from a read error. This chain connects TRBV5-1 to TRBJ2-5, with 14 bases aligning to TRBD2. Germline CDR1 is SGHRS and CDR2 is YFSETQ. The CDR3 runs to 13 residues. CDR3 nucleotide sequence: TGCGCCAGCAGCCACGGACTAGCGGGGGGCGGGCACTTC. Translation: CASSHGLAGGGHF. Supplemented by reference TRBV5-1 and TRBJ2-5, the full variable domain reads KAGVTQTPRYLIKTRGQQVTLSCSPISGHRSVSWYQQTPGQGLQFLFEYFSETQRNKGNFPGRFSGRQFSNSRSEMNVSTLELGDSALYLCASSHGLAGGGHFGPGTRLLVL.

CDR3: CASSVQGLSPLHF. The CDR3 bases are TGTGCCAGCAGCGTACAGGGTCTTTCACCCCTCCACTTT. The chain carries TRBV7-9 and TRBJ1-6; maybe TRBD1 (6 bases). Germline CDR1 is SEHNR and CDR2 is FQNEAQ (reference sequence). The CDR3 runs to 13 residues. V was shortened by 5 bases and J by 9 bases, with 11 bases between the two germline ends.

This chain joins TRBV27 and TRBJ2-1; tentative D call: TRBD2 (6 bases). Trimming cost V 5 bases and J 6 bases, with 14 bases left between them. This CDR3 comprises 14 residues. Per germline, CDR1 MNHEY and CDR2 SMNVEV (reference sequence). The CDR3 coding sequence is TGTGCCAGCAGTAGCGGTCCGACTAGCAATGAGCAGTTCTTC. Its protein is CASSSGPTSNEQFF.

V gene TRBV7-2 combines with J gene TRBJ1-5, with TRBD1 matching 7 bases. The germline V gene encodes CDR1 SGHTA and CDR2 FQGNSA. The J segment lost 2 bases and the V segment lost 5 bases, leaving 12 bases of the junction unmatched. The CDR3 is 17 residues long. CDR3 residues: CASSLRPRGAGNQPQHF. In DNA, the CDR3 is TGTGCCAGCAGCCTCCGCCCCAGGGGGGCCGGCAATCAGCCCCAGCATTTT.

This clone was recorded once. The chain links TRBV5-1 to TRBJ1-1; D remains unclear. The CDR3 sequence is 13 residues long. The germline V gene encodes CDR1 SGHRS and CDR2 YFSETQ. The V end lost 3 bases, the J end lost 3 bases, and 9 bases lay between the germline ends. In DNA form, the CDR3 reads TGCGCCAGCAGCTCGTTCGGGGACACTGAAGCTTTCTTT. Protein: CASSSFGDTEAFF.